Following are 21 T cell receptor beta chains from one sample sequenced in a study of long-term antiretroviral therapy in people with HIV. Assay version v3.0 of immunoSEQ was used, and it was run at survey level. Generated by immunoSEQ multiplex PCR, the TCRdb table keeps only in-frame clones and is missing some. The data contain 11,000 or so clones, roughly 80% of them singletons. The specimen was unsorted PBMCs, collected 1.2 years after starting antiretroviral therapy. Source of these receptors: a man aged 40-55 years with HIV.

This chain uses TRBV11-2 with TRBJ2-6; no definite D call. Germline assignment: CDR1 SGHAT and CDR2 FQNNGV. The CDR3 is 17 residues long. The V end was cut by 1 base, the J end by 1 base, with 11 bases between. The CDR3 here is CASSLGASLSGANVLTF. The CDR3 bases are TGTGCCAGCAGCTTAGGGGCGAGCTTATCTGGGGCCAACGTCCTGACTTTC. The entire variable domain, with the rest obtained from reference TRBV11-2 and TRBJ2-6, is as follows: EAGVAQSPRYKIIEKRQSVAFWCNPISGHATLYWYQQILGQGPKLLIQFQNNGVVDDSQLPKDRFSAERLKGVDSTLKIQPAKLEDSAVYLCASSLGASLSGANVLTFGAGSRLTVL.

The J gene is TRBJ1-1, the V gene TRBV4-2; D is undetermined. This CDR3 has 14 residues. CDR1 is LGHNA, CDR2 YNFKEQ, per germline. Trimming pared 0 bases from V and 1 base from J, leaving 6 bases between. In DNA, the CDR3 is TGTGCCAGCAGCCAAGACGACACGAACACTGAAGCTTTCTTT. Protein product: CASSQDDTNTEAFF.

The CDR3 loop is CASSRAGPYTDTQYF. The CDR3 bases are TGTGCCAGCAGCCGGGCGGGACCTTACACAGATACGCAGTATTTT. The chain links TRBV7-9 to TRBJ2-3, with D perhaps matching TRBD2 (6 bases). Trimming cost V 5 bases and J 2 bases, with 14 bases left between them. The germline V gene has CDR1 SEHNR and CDR2 FQNEAQ (reference sequence). The length of the CDR3 is 15 residues.

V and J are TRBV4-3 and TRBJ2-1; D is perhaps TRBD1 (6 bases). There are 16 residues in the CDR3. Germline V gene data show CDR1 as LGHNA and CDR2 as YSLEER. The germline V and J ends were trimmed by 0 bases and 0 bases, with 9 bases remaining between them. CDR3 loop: CASSQDPGVSYNEQFF. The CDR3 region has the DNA TGCGCCAGCAGCCAAGACCCAGGGGTCTCCTACAATGAGCAGTTCTTC.

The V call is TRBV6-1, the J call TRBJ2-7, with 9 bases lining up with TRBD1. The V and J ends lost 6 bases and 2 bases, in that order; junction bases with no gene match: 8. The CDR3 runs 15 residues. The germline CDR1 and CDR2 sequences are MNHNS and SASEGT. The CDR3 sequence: CASSEYRDRAYEQYF. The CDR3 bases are TGTGCCAGCAGCGAATATAGGGACAGGGCCTACGAGCAGTACTTC.

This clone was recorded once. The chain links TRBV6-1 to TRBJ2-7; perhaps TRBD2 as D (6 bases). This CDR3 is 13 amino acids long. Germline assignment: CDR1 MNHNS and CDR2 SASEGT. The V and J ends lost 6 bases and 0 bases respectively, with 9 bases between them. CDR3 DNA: TGTGCCAGCAGGGAGGGCCACTCCTACGAGCAGTACTTC. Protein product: CASREGHSYEQYF.

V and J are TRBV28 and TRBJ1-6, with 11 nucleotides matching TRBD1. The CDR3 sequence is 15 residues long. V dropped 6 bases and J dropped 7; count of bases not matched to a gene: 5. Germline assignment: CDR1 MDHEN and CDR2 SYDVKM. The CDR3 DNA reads TGTGCCAGCAGCATAGGACAGGGGGCAAATTCACCCCTCCACTTT. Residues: CASSIGQGANSPLHF.

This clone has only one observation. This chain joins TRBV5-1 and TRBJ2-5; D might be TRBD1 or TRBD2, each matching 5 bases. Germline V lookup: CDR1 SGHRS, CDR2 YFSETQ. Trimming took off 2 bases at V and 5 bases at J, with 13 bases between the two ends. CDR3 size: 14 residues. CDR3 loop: CASSFYGAQETQYF. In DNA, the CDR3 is TGCGCCAGCAGCTTTTACGGGGCGCAGGAGACCCAGTACTTC.

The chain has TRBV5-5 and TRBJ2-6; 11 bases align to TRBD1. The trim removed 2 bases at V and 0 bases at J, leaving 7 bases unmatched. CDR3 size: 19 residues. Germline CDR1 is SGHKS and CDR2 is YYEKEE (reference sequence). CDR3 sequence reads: CASSFGTGGLSSGANVLTF. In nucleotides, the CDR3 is TGTGCCAGCAGCTTCGGGACAGGGGGACTAAGCTCTGGGGCCAACGTCCTGACTTTC.

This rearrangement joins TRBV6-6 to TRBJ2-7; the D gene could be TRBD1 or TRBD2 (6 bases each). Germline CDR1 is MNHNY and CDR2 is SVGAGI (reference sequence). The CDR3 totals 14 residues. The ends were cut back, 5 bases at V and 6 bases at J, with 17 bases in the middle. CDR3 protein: CASSQGTGVTEQYF. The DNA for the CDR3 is TGTGCCAGCAGTCAGGGGACTGGGGTCACCGAGCAGTACTTC.

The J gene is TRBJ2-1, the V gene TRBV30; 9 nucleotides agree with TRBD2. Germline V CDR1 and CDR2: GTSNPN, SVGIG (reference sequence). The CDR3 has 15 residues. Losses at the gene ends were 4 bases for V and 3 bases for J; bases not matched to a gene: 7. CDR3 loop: CAWTAPSGDYNEQFF. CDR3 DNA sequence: TGTGCCTGGACGGCCCCTAGCGGGGACTACAATGAGCAGTTCTTC.

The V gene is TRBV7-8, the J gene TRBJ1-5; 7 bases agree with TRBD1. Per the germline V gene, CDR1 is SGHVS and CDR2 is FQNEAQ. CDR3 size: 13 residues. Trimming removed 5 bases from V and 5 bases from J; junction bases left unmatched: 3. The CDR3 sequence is CASSLDRDQPQHF. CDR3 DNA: TGTGCCAGCAGCCTCGACAGGGATCAGCCCCAGCATTTT.

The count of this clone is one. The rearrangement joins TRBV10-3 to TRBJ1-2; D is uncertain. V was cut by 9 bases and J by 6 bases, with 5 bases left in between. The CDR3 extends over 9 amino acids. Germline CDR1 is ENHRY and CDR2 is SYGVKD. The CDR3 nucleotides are TGTGCCATGACCCATGGCTACACCTTC. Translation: CAMTHGYTF.

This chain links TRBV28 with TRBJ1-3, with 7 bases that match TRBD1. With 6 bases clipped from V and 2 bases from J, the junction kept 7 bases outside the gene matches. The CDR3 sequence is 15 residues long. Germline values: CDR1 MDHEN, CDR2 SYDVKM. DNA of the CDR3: TGTGCCAGCAGGACAGGGAGGACAACTGGAAACACCATATATTTT. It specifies CASRTGRTTGNTIYF. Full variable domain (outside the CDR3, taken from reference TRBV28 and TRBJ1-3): DVKVTQSSRYLVKRTGEKVFLECVQDMDHENMFWYRQDPGLGLRLIYFSYDVKMKEKGDIPEGYSVSREKKERFSLILESASTNQTSMYLCASRTGRTTGNTIYFGEGSWLTVV.

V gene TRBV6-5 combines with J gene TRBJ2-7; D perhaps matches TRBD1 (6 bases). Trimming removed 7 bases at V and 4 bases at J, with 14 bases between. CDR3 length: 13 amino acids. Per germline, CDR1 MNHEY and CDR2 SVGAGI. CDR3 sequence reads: CASIHGQTYEQYF. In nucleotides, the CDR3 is TGTGCCAGCATTCATGGACAGACTTACGAGCAGTACTTC.

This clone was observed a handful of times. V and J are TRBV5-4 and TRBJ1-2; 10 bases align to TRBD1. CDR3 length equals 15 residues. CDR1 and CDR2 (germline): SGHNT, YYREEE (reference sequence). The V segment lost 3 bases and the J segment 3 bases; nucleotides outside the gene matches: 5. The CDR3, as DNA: TGTGCCAGCAGCTCCAGGACAGGGGGAGACTATGGCTACACCTTC. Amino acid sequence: CASSSRTGGDYGYTF.

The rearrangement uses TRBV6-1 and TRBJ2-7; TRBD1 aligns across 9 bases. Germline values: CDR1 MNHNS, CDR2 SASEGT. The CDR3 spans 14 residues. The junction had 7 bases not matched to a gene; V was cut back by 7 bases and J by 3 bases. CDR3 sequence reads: CASTEGQGNYEQYF. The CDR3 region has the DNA TGTGCCAGCACGGAGGGACAGGGTAACTACGAGCAGTACTTC.

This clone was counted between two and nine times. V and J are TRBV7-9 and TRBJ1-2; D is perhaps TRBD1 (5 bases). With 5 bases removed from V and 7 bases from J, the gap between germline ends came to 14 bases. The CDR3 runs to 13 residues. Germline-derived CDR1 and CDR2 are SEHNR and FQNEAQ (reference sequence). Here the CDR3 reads CASSDPWGGGYTF. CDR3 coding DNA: TGTGCCAGCAGCGACCCCTGGGGGGGTGGCTACACCTTC. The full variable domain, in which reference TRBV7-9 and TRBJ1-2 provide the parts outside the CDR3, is DTGVSQNPRHKITKRGQNVTFRCDPISEHNRLYWYRQTLGQGPEFLTYFQNEAQLEKSRLLSDRFSAERPKGSFSTLEIQRTEQGDSAMYLCASSDPWGGGYTFGSGTRLTVV.

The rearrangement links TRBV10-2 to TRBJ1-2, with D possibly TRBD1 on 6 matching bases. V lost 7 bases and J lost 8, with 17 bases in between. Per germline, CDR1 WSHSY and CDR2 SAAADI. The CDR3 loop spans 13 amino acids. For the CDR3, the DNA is TGCGCCAGCAACGAAGGGACAATTGGAGGCTACACCTTC. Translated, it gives CASNEGTIGGYTF.

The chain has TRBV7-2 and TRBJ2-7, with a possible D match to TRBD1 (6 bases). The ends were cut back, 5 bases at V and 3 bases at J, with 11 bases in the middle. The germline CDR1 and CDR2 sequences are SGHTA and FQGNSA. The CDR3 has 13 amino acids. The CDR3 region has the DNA TGTGCCAGCAGCACACAGGGCGGCTACGAGCAGTACTTC. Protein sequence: CASSTQGGYEQYF.

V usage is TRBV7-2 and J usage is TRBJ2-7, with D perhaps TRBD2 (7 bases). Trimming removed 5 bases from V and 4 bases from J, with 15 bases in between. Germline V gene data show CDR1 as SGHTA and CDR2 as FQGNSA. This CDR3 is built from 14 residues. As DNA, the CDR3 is TGTGCCAGCAGCCCTGAGGGGGGGCGTTACGAGCAGTACTTC. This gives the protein CASSPEGGRYEQYF. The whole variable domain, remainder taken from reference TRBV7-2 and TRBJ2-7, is GAGVSQSPSNKVTEKGKDVELRCDPISGHTALYWYRQSLGQGLEFLIYFQGNSAPDKSGLPSDRFSAERTGGSVSTLTIQRTQQEDSAVYLCASSPEGGRYEQYFGPGTRLTVT.